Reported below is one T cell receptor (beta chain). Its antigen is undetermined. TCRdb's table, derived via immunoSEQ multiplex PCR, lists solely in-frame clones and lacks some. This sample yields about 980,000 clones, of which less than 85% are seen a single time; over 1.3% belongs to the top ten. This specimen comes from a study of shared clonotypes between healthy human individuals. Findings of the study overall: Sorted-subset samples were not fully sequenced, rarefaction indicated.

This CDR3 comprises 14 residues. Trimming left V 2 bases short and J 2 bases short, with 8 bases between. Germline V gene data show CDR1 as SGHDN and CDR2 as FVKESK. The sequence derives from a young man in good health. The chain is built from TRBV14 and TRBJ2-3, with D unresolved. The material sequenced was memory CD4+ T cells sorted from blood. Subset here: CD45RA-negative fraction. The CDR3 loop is CASSQIYTTDTQYF. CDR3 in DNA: TGTGCCAGCAGCCAAATATATACCACAGATACGCAGTATTTT.